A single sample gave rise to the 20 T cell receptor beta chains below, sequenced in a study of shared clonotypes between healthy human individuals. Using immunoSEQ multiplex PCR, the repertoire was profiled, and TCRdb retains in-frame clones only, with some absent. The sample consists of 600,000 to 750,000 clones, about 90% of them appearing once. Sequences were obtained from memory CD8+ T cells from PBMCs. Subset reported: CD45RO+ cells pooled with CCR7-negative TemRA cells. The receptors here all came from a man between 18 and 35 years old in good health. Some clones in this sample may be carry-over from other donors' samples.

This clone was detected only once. CDR3 amino acids: CASSPEASGRAYTGELFF. The CDR3, as DNA: TGTGCCAGCTCACCAGAAGCTAGCGGGAGGGCCTACACCGGGGAGCTGTTTTTT. The genes are TRBV18 and TRBJ2-2; 12 bases fit TRBD2. The CDR3 length is 18 residues. Germline CDR1 is KGHSH and CDR2 is LQKENI. The V segment lost 2 bases and the J segment 3 bases; nucleotides outside the gene matches: 7.

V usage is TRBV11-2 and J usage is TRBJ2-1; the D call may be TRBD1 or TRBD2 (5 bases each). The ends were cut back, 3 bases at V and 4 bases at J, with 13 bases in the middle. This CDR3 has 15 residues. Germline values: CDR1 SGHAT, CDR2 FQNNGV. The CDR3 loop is CASSLSGTRYNEQFF. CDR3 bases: TGTGCCAGCAGCTTGTCCGGGACCCGTTACAATGAGCAGTTCTTC.

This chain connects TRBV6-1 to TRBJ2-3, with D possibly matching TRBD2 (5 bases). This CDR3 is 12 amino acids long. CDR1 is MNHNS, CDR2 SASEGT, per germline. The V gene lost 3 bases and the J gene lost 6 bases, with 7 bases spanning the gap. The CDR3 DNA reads TGTGCCAGCAGTGACGGGGTTGATACGCAGTATTTT. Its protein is CASSDGVDTQYF.

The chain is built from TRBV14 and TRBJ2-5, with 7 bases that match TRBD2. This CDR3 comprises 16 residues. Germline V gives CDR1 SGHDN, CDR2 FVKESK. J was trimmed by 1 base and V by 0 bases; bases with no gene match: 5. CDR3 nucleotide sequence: TGTGCCAGCAGCCAAGACGGGGAGGGGATCCAAGAGACCCAGTACTTC. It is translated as CASSQDGEGIQETQYF.

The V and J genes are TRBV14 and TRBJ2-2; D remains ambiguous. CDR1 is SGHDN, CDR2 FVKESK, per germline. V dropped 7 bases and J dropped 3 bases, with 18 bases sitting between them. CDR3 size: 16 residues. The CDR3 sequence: CASKPQGSRDTGELFF. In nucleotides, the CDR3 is TGTGCCAGCAAGCCCCAAGGGTCCCGGGACACCGGGGAGCTGTTTTTT.

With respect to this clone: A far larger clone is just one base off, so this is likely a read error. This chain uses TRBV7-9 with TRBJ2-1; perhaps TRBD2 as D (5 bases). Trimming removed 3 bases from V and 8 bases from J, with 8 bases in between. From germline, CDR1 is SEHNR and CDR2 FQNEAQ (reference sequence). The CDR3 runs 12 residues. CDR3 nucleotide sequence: TGTGCCAGCAGCTTCGGGAACCATGAGCAGTTCTTC. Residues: CASSFGNHEQFF.

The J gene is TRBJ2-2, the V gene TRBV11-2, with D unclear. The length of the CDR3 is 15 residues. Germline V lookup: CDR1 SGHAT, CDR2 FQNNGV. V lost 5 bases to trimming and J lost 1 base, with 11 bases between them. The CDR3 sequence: CASSRYGQNTGELFF. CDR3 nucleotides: TGTGCCAGCAGCCGCTACGGCCAGAACACCGGGGAGCTGTTTTTT.

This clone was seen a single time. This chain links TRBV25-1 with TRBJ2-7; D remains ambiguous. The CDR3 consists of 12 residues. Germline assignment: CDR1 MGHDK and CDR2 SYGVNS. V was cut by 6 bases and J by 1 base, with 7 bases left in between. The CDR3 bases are TGTGCCAGCAGCCCGACTTCCTACGAGCAGTACTTC. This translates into CASSPTSYEQYF.

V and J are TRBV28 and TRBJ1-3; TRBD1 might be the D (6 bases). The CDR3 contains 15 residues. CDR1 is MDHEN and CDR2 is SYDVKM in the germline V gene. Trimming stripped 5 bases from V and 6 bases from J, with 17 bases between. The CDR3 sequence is CASSALQGTENTIYF. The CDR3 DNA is TGTGCCAGCAGTGCCTTACAGGGAACGGAAAACACCATATATTTT.

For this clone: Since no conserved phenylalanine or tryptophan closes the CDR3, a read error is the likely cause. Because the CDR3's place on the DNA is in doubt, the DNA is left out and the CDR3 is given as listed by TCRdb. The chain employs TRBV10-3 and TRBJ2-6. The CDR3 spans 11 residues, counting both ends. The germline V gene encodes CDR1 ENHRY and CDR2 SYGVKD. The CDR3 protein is CAISESVRPDE.

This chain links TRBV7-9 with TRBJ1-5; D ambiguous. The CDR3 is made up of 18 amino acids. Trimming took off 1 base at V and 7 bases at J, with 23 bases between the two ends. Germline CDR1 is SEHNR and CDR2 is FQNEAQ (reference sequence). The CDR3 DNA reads TGTGCCAGCAGCTTAGAGGCGACTGGGCAACTGGGAGGCCAGCCCCAGCATTTT. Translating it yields CASSLEATGQLGGQPQHF. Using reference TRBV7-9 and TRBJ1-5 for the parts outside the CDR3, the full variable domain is DTGVSQNPRHKITKRGQNVTFRCDPISEHNRLYWYRQTLGQGPEFLTYFQNEAQLEKSRLLSDRFSAERPKGSFSTLEIQRTEQGDSAMYLCASSLEATGQLGGQPQHFGDGTRLSIL.

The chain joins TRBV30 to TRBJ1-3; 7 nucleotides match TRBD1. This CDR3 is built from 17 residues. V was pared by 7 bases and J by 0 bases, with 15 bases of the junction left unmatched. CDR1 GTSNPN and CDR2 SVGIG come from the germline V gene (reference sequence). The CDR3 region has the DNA TGTGCCTCGTTTCCCGGGACAGAAACGGGCTCTGGAAACACCATATATTTT. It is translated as CASFPGTETGSGNTIYF.

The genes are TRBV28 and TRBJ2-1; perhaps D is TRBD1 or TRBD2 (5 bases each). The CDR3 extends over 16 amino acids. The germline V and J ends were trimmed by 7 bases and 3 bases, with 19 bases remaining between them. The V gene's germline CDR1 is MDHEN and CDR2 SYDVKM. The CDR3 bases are TGTGCCAGCATCAAGGGGCGATACCGGGGCTACAATGAGCAGTTCTTC. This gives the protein CASIKGRYRGYNEQFF.

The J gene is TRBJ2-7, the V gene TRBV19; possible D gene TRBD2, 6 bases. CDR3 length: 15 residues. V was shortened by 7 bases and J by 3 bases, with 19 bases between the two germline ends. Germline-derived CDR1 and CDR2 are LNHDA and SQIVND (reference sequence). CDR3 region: CASTPSVLGVYEQYF. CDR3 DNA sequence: TGTGCCAGTACTCCTAGCGTCCTTGGGGTCTACGAGCAGTACTTC. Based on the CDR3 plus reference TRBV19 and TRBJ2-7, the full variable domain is DGGITQSPKYLFRKEGQNVTLSCEQNLNHDAMYWYRQDPGQGLRLIYYSQIVNDFQKGDIAEGYSVSREKKESFPLTVTSAQKNPTAFYLCASTPSVLGVYEQYFGPGTRLTVT.

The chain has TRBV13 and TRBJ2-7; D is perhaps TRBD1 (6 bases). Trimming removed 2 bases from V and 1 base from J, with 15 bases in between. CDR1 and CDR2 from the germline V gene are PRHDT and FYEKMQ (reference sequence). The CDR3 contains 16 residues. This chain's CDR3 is CASSLNEAGASYEQYF. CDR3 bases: TGTGCCAGCAGCTTAAACGAGGCAGGGGCGTCCTACGAGCAGTACTTC.

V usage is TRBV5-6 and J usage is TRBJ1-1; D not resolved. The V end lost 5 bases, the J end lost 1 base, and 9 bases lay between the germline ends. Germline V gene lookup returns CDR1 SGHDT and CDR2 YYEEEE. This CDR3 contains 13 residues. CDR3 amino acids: CASSYGPNTEAFF. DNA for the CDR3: TGTGCCAGCAGTTACGGGCCGAACACTGAAGCTTTCTTT.

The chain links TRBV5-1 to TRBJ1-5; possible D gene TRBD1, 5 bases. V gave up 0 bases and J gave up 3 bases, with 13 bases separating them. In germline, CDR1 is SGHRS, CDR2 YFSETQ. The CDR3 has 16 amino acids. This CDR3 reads CASSLDRDHFNQPQHF. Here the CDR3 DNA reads TGCGCCAGCAGCTTGGATCGGGACCATTTCAATCAGCCCCAGCATTTT.

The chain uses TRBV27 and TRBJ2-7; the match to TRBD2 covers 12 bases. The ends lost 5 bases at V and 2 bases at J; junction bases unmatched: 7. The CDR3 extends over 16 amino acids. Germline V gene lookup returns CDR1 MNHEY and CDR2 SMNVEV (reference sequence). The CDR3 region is CASSPTGLAGAYEQYF. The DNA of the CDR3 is TGTGCCAGCAGTCCAACGGGACTAGCGGGCGCCTACGAGCAGTACTTC.

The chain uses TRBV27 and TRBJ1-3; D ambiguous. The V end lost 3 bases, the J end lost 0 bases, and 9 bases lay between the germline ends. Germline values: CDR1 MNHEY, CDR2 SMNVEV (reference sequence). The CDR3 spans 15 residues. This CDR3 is CASSLSASSGNTIYF. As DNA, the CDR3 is TGTGCCAGCAGTTTGTCGGCCAGCTCTGGAAACACCATATATTTT.

CDR3 coding DNA: TGTGCCACGGAATTGGGACTTAGCACAGATACGCAGTATTTT. It translates to CATELGLSTDTQYF. V is TRBV7-2 and J is TRBJ2-3; TRBD2 is a possible D gene (6 bases). Trimming took 10 bases from V and 0 from J, leaving 14 bases between them. The CDR3 totals 14 residues. CDR1 SGHTA and CDR2 FQGNSA come from the germline V gene.